Listed below are T cell receptor beta chains from one sample, sequenced in a study of cytomegalovirus exposure and HLA in healthy donors. This table comes from immunoSEQ multiplex PCR, and its TCRdb copy is limited to in-frame clones, with some not included. The table includes some 57,000 clones, approximately 63% detected once. The sequencing input was PBMCs. These receptors came from a woman aged 60-75 years in good health and CMV-seropositive. CDR3s include the opening cysteine and the closing phenylalanine or tryptophan. Some rows have no size entry. The others give once, few or many, or a class for an expanded clone.

>TRBV7-3|-
CASSLSLQTDTQYF
>TRBV7-2|-
CASSHESTPSGNTIYF
>TRBV19|-
CASSRTGGPDTEAFF
>TRBV2|-
CASSAIKPQFF
>TRBV5-8|few
CASSSFTWTTEAFF
>TRBV7-2|once
CASSPDVEDNEQFF
>TRBV15|-
CATSRDSTSGYNEQFF
>TRBV2|-
CASRPGQGIDGYTF
>TRBV7-9|once
CASSPRTFTSGNTIYF
>TRBV19|-
CASSSLLTSQETQYF
>TRBV27|few
CASSLGGPLNTEAFF
>TRBV10-2|-
CASSLTTGTRNTIYF
>TRBV9|-
CASSVVPGGDNEQFF
>TRBV7-6|-
CASSSHGSGYYGYTF
>TRBV5-4|-
CASSPPGQGAGEQYF